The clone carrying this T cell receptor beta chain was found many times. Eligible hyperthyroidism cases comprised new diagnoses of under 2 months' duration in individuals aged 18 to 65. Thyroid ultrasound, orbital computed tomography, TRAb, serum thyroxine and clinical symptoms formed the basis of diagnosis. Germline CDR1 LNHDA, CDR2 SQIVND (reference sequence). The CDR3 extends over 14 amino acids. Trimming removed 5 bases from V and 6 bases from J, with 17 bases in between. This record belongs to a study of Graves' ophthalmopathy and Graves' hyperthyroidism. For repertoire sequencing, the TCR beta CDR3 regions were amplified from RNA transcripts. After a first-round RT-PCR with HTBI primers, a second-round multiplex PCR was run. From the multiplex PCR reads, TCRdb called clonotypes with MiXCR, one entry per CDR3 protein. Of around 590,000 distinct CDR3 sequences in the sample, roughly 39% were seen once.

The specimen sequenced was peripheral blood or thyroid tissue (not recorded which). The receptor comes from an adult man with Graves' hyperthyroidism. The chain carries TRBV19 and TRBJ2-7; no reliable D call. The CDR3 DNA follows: TGTGCCAGTAGTGTTGCCATCCCCAGCGTCGAGCAGTACTTC. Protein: CASSVAIPSVEQYF.